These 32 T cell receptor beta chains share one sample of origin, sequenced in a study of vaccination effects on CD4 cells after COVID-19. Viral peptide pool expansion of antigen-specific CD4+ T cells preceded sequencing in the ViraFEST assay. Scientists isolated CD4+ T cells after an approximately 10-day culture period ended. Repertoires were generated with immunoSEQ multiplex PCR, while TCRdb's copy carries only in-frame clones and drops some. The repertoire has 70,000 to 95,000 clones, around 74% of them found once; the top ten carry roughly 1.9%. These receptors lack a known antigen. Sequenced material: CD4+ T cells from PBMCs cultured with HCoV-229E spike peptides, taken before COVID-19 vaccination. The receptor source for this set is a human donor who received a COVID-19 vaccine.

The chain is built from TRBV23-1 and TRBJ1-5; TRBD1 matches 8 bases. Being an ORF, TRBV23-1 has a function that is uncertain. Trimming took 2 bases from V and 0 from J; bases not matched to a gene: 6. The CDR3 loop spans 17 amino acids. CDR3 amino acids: CASSQEDRDYSNQPQHF. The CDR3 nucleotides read TGCGCCAGCAGTCAAGAGGACAGGGATTATAGCAATCAGCCCCAGCATTTT.

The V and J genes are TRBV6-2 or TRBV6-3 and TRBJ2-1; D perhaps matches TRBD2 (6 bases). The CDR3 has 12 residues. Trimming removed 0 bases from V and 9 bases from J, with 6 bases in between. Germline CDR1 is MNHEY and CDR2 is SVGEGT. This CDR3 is CASSYSRGEQFF. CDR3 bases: TGTGCCAGCAGTTACTCGCGGGGTGAGCAGTTCTTC.

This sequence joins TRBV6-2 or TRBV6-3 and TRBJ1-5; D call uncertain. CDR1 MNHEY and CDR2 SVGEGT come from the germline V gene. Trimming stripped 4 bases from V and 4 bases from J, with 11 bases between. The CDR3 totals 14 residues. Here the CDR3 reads CASSSPYTNQPQHF. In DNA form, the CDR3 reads TGTGCCAGCAGTTCCCCCTACACTAATCAGCCCCAGCATTTT.

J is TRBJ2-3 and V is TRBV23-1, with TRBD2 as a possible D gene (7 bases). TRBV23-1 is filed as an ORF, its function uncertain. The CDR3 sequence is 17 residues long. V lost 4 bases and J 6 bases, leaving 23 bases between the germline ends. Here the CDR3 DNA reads TGCGCCAGCAGTCCCCCGGAGGGCGGGGGCCCCCAGGATACGCAGTATTTT. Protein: CASSPPEGGGPQDTQYF.

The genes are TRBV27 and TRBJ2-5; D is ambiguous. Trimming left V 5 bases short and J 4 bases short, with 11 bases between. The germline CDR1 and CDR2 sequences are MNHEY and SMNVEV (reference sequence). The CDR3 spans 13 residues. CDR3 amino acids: CASSPMSPETQYF. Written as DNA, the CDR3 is TGTGCCAGCAGTCCCATGTCCCCAGAGACCCAGTACTTC.

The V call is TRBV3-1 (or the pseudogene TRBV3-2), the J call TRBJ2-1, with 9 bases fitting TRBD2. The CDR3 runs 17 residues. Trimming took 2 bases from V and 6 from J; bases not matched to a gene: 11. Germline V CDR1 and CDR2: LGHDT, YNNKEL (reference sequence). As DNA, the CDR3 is TGTGCCAGCAGCCAACCCGGAGTGGCGGGGGGGTTCAATGAGCAGTTCTTC. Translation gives CASSQPGVAGGFNEQFF.

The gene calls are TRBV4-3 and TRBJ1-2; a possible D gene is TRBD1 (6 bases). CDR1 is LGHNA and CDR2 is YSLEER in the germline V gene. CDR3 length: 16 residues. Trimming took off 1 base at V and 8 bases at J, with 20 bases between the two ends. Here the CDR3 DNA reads TGCGCCAGCAGCCAAGTAGGCGGGGGCGAAGCGTGGGGCTACACCTTC. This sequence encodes CASSQVGGGEAWGYTF.

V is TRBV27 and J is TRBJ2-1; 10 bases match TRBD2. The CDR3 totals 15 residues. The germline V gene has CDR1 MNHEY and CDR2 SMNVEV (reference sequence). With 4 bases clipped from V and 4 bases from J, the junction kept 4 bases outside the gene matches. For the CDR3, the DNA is TGTGCCAGCAGTTCGATAGCGGGGGGATACAATGAGCAGTTCTTC. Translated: CASSSIAGGYNEQFF.

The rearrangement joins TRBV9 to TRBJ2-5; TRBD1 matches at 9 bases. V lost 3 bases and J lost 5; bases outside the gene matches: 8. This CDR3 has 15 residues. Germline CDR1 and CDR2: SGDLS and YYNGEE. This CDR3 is CASSAWDRDKETQYF. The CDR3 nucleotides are TGTGCCAGCAGCGCCTGGGACAGGGACAAGGAGACCCAGTACTTC.

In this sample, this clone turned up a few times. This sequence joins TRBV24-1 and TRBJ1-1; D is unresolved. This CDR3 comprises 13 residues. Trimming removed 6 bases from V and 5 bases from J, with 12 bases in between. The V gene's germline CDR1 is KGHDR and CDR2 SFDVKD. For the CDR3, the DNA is TGTGCCACCAGTCCCTCGGTGGGGACTGAAGCTTTCTTT. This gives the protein CATSPSVGTEAFF.

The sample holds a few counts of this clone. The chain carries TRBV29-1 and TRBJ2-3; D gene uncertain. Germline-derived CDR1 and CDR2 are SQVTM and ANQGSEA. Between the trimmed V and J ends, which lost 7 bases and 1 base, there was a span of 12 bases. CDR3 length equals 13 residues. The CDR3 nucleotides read TGCAGCGGAGCCCCTGGGGGCACAGATACGCAGTATTTT. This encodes CSGAPGGTDTQYF.

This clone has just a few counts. The DNA of the CDR3 is TGTGCCAGCAGCGCCACTACACTGAACACCGGGGAGCTGTTTTTT. Its protein is CASSATTLNTGELFF. The chain links TRBV7-3 to TRBJ2-2; D call uncertain. This CDR3 comprises 15 residues. Trimming left V 5 bases short and J 1 base short, with 11 bases between. Germline V gives CDR1 SGHTA, CDR2 FQGTGA.

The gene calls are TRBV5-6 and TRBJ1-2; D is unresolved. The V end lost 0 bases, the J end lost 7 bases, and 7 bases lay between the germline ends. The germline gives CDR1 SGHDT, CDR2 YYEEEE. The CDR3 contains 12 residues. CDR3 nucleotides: TGTGCCAGCAGCTTGGATTGGAGTGGCTACACCTTC. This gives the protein CASSLDWSGYTF.

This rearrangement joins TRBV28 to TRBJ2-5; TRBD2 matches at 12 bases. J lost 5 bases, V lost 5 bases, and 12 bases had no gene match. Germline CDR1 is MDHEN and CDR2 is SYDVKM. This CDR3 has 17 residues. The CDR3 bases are TGTGCCAGCAGTCCCCCCCTAGCGGGGGGGCCCTGGGAGACCCAGTACTTC. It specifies CASSPPLAGGPWETQYF. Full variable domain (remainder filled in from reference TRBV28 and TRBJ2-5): DVKVTQSSRYLVKRTGEKVFLECVQDMDHENMFWYRQDPGLGLRLIYFSYDVKMKEKGDIPEGYSVSREKKERFSLILESASTNQTSMYLCASSPPLAGGPWETQYFGPGTRLLVL.

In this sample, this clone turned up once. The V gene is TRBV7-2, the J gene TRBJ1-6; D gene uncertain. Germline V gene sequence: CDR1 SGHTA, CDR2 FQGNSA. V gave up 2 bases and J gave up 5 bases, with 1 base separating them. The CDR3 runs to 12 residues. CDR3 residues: CASSLNNSPLHF. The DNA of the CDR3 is TGTGCCAGCAGCTTAAATAATTCACCCCTCCACTTT.

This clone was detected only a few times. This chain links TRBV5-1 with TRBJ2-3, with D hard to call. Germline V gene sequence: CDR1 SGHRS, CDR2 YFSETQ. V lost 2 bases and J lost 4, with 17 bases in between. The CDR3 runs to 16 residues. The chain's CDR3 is CASSLIPGPMADTQYF. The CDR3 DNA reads TGCGCCAGCAGCTTAATTCCGGGCCCCATGGCAGATACGCAGTATTTT. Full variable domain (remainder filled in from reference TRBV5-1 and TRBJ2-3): KAGVTQTPRYLIKTRGQQVTLSCSPISGHRSVSWYQQTPGQGLQFLFEYFSETQRNKGNFPGRFSGRQFSNSRSEMNVSTLELGDSALYLCASSLIPGPMADTQYFGPGTRLTVL.

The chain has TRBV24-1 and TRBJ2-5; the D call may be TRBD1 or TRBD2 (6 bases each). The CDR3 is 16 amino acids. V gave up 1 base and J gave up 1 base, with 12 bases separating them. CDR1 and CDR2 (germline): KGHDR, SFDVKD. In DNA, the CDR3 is TGTGCCACCAGTGATTTCCCAGGAGGGGGCCAAGAGACCCAGTACTTC. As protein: CATSDFPGGGQETQYF.

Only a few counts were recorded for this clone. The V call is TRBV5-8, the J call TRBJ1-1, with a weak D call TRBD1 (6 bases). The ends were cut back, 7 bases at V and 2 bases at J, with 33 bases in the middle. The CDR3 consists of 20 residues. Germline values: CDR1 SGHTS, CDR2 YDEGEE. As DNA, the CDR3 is TGTGCCAGCCCAGCTTGGGGGGAATATGGACAGACCCAATCTAACACTGAAGCTTTCTTT. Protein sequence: CASPAWGEYGQTQSNTEAFF.

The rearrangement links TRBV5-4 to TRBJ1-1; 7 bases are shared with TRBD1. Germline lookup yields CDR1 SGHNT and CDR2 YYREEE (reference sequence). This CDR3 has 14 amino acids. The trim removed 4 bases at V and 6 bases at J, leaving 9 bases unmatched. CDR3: CASSPGTAWAEAFF. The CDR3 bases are TGTGCCAGCAGCCCAGGGACAGCCTGGGCTGAAGCTTTCTTT. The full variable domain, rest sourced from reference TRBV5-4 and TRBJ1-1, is ETGVTQSPTHLIKTRGQQVTLRCSSQSGHNTVSWYQQALGQGPQFIFQYYREEENGRGNFPPRFSGLQFPNYSSELNVNALELDDSALYLCASSPGTAWAEAFFGQGTRLTVV.

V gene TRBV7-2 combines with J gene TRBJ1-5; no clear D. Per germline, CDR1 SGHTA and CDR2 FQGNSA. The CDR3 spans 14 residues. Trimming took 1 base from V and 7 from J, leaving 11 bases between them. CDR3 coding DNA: TGTGCCAGCAGCTTAGGCTCTGGGCAGCAGCCCCAGCATTTT. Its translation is CASSLGSGQQPQHF.

The CDR3 DNA sequence: TGTGCCTGGAATCCCCCCGGGACAGCTAATGAAAAACTGTTTTTT. It codes for CAWNPPGTANEKLFF. This rearrangement joins TRBV30 to TRBJ1-4; 7 bases fit TRBD1. The CDR3 has 15 residues. The V gene's germline CDR1 is GTSNPN and CDR2 SVGIG (reference sequence). Unmatched junction bases numbered 8, after V lost 4 bases and J lost 3 bases.

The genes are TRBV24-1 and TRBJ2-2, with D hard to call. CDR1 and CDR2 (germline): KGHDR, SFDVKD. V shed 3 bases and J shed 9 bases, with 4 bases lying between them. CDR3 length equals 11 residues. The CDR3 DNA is TGTGCCACCAGTGATGCGAGGGAGCTGTTTTTT. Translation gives CATSDARELFF.

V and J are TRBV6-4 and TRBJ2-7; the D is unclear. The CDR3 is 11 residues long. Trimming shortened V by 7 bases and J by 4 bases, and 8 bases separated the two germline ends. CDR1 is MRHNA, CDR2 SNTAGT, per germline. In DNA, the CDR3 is TGTGCCAGCAAGAACGCTTACGAGCAGTACGTC. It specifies CASKNAYEQYV.

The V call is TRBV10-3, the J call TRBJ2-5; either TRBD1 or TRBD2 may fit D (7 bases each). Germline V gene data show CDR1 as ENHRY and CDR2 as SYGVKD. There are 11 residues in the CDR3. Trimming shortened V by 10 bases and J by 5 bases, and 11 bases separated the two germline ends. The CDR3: CATQGGETQYF. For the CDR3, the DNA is TGTGCCACCCAGGGGGGGGAGACCCAGTACTTC.

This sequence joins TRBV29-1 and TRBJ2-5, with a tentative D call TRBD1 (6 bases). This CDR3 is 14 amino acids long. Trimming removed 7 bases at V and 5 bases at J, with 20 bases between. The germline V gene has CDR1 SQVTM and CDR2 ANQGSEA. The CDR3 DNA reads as TGCAGCGCCGTTGGGGACATCCCCGGCGAGACCCAGTACTTC. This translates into CSAVGDIPGETQYF.

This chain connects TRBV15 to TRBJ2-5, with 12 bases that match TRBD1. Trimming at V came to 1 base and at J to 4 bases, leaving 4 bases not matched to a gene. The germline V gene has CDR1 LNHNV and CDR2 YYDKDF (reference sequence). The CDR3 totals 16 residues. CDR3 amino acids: CATSRGRDRGRETQYF. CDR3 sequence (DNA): TGTGCCACCAGCAGAGGCCGGGACAGGGGGCGAGAGACCCAGTACTTC.

The CDR3 spells CASSHGPDYGYTF. CDR3 coding DNA: TGTGCCAGCAGTCACGGGCCGGACTATGGCTACACCTTC. V usage is TRBV7-2 and J usage is TRBJ1-2; D is undetermined. The CDR3 consists of 13 residues. Trimming pared 6 bases from V and 3 bases from J, leaving 11 bases between. The germline V gene has CDR1 SGHTA and CDR2 FQGNSA.

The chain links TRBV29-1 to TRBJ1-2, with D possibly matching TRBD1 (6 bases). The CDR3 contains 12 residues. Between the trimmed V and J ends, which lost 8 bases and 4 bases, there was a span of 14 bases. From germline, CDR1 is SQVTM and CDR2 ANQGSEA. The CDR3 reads CSSLWGAYGYTF. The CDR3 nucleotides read TGCAGCAGCTTATGGGGGGCCTATGGCTACACCTTC.

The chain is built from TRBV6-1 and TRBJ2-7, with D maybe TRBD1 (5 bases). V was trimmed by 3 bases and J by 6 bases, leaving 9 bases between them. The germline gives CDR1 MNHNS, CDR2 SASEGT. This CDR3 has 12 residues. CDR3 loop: CASSDGQTEQYV. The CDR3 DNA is TGTGCCAGCAGTGATGGACAAACCGAGCAGTACGTC.

Here the CDR3 DNA reads TGTGCCAGAAGCTCCGGGACAGGGGCCTCCCCTAGCAATCAGCCCCAGCATTTT. It translates to CARSSGTGASPSNQPQHF. The chain recombines TRBV5-3 with TRBJ1-5; 10 nucleotides line up with TRBD1. TRBV5-3 is an open reading frame whose function is uncertain. V shed 3 bases, J shed 0 bases, and the junction held 9 bases outside the gene matches. The CDR3 covers 18 residues.

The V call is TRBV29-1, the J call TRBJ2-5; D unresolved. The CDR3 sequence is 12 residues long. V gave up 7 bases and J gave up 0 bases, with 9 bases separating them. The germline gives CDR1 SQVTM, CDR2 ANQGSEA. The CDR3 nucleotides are TGCAGCGGGGGTGGGTACCAAGAGACCCAGTACTTC. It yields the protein CSGGGYQETQYF.

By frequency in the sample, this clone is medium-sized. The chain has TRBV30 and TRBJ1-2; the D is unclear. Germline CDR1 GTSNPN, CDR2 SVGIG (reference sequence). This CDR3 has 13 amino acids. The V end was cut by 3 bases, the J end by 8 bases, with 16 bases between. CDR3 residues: CAWRREFNWGYTF. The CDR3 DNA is TGTGCCTGGAGGCGAGAGTTTAACTGGGGCTACACCTTC.